This TCR beta chain derives from a study of T cell responses to AZD1222 COVID-19 vaccine. The V gene end was trimmed by 3 bases and the J gene end by 8 bases; junction bases not matched to a gene: 12. CDR1 is SGHRS, CDR2 YFSETQ, per germline. The CDR3 covers 16 residues. Study results and limitations: In a largely white British group with more females than males, clonal diversity was possibly underestimated. Across spike, vaccine-associated CD4 TCRs were found, dominant at 160-218 and 743-854. Nearly half of unique spike-specific TCRs reportedly avoided B.1.351 and B.1.1.7 mutated regions. Just a handful of people given AZD1222 tested seropositive at baseline.

Assay: immunoSEQ multiplex PCR; the TCRdb copy retains only in-frame clones and omits some. The sample shows some 190,000 clones, roughly 94% of them seen only once. Concerning this clone itself: Its target is not known.

The source material was peripheral blood, sampled 28 days after the second dose of the MenACWY control vaccine. V gene TRBV5-1 combines with J gene TRBJ1-4; 8 nucleotides align to TRBD1. The clonotype was recovered from an adult who received the MenACWY meningococcal vaccine as a control. CDR3 in amino acids: CASSSGSGGAGEKLFF. The DNA of the CDR3 is TGCGCCAGCAGCTCCGGATCAGGGGGCGCGGGAGAAAAACTGTTTTTT.